This T cell receptor (beta chain) was sequenced for a study of cytomegalovirus exposure and HLA in healthy donors. Of note for this clone: Its antigen is undetermined.

Notes on the study in general: Among the sequence variants, a highly shared cluster was likely an artifact of sequencing. Under 20,000 TCR beta sequences were associated with HLA alleles at 0.05 false discovery rate in a later analysis.

In the PCR, 60 Vbeta and 13 Jbeta primers were used. Generated by immunoSEQ multiplex PCR, the TCRdb table keeps only in-frame clones and is missing some. Of some 200,000 clones in the sample, 70% were seen once. Germline CDR1 MDHEN, CDR2 SYDVKM. The CDR3 runs 12 residues. The V segment lost 4 bases and the J segment 8 bases; nucleotides outside the gene matches: 3. Healthy bone marrow donors made up the cohort. Sequencing was carried out using PBMCs. The source of this sequence is a man aged 35 to 55 in good health and CMV-seropositive. V and J are TRBV28 and TRBJ2-7; 9 bases agree with TRBD1. CDR3 amino acids: CASSSGQGKQYF. The CDR3 nucleotides are TGTGCCAGCAGTTCGGGACAGGGAAAGCAGTACTTC.